One and the same sample provided the 29 T cell receptor beta chains below, sequenced in a study of PD-L1 blockade in urothelial cancer. The protocol was immunoSEQ multiplex PCR, while the TCRdb copy is restricted to in-frame clones and leaves out a portion. The sample has approximately 38,000 clones; more than 70% are singletons. The source was PBMCs, collected around atezolizumab (anti-PD-L1) treatment. Receptor source: a man aged 55 to 70 with urothelial cancer.

This sequence joins TRBV7-6 and TRBJ2-7; 8 bases agree with TRBD2. V shed 5 bases and J 4 bases; nucleotides not matched to a gene: 13. Germline V lookup: CDR1 SGHVS, CDR2 FNYEAQ. This CDR3 is 16 amino acids long. The CDR3 region is CASSPLPGTSVYEQYF. CDR3 nucleotides: TGTGCCAGCAGCCCGCTCCCCGGGACTAGTGTGTACGAGCAGTACTTC. The full variable domain, in which reference TRBV7-6 and TRBJ2-7 provide the parts outside the CDR3, is GAGVSQSPRYKVTKRGQDVALRCDPISGHVSLYWYRQALGQGPEFLTYFNYEAQQDKSGLPNDRFSAERPEGSISTLTIQRTEQRDSAMYRCASSPLPGTSVYEQYFGPGTRLTVT.

This clone appeared once. CDR3 DNA: TGCGCCAGCAGCTTGGGGGGGACAAGGGAGACCCAGTACTTC. It encodes CASSLGGTRETQYF. This chain connects TRBV5-1 to TRBJ2-5; TRBD1 might be the D (6 bases). The length of the CDR3 is 14 residues. Germline V lookup: CDR1 SGHRS, CDR2 YFSETQ. Between the trimmed V and J ends, which lost 0 bases and 5 bases, there was a span of 11 bases.

The chain couples TRBV14 to TRBJ2-5, with TRBD1 matching 9 bases. In germline, CDR1 is SGHDN, CDR2 FVKESK. The CDR3 has 14 amino acids. Trimming took 3 bases from V and 6 from J; bases not matched to a gene: 5. The CDR3 DNA is TGTGCCAGCAGCCAGGGACAGGGAGTACAGACCCAGTACTTC. It translates to CASSQGQGVQTQYF.

The chain couples TRBV5-1 to TRBJ2-1, with TRBD1 matching 7 bases. Germline V gene lookup returns CDR1 SGHRS and CDR2 YFSETQ. V lost 2 bases to trimming and J lost 5 bases; unmatched junction nucleotides: 7. CDR3 length: 15 amino acids. DNA for the CDR3: TGCGCCAGCAGCTTACAGGGGTTTGGAGACAATGAGCAGTTCTTC. Amino acids: CASSLQGFGDNEQFF.

This clone has just a few counts. CDR3 nucleotide sequence: TGTGCCAGCAGCTTGCGGTATCGGAACACTGAAGCTTTCTTT. Residues: CASSLRYRNTEAFF. The J gene is TRBJ1-1, the V gene TRBV5-6, with no clear D. Trimming removed 1 base at V and 1 base at J, with 8 bases between. Germline CDR1 is SGHDT and CDR2 is YYEEEE. This CDR3 contains 14 residues.

V and J are TRBV29-1 and TRBJ2-1, with TRBD2 matching over 10 bases. The trim removed 7 bases at V and 8 bases at J, leaving 11 bases unmatched. There are 14 residues in the CDR3. Germline CDR1 is SQVTM and CDR2 is ANQGSEA. Written as DNA, the CDR3 is TGCAGCGCCGCGAGCGGGAGGGCCGCCGATGAGCAGTTCTTC. Encoded protein: CSAASGRAADEQFF.

This clone showed up just a few times. V gene TRBV30 combines with J gene TRBJ1-2, with a weak D call TRBD1 (6 bases). The length of the CDR3 is 12 residues. V was shortened by 5 bases and J by 4 bases, with 11 bases between the two germline ends. Germline CDR1 reads GTSNPN; CDR2 reads SVGIG (reference sequence). The CDR3 loop reads CAWQGILYGYTF. CDR3 nucleotides: TGTGCCTGGCAGGGGATTCTCTATGGCTACACCTTC.

This sequence joins TRBV5-4 and TRBJ2-2; 10 bases match TRBD2. The CDR3 has 12 residues. Trimming at V came to 3 bases and at J to 16 bases, leaving 6 bases not matched to a gene. Germline CDR1 SGHNT, CDR2 YYREEE (reference sequence). The CDR3 DNA is TGTGCCAGCAGCTGGACTAGCGGTCCTCCGTTTTTT. Its translation is CASSWTSGPPFF.

The chain joins TRBV5-8 to TRBJ1-4, with 10 bases identical to TRBD1. This CDR3 comprises 19 residues. The J segment lost 7 bases and the V segment lost 0 bases, leaving 15 bases of the junction unmatched. The germline V gene has CDR1 SGHTS and CDR2 YDEGEE. This chain's CDR3 is CASSLGNIKGQGQSEKLFF. Written as DNA, the CDR3 is TGTGCCAGCAGCTTGGGAAATATAAAGGGACAGGGGCAGAGTGAAAAACTGTTTTTT. The entire variable domain, with the rest obtained from reference TRBV5-8 and TRBJ1-4, is as follows: EAGVTQSPTHLIKTRGQQATLRCSPISGHTSVYWYQQALGLGLQFLLWYDEGEERNRGNFPPRFSGRQFPNYSSELNVNALELEDSALYLCASSLGNIKGQGQSEKLFFGSGTQLSVL.

The rearrangement links TRBV5-4 to TRBJ1-1, with 7 bases matching TRBD1. This CDR3 spans 14 amino acids. The V gene end was trimmed by 2 bases and the J gene end by 5 bases; junction bases not matched to a gene: 6. Germline V gives CDR1 SGHNT, CDR2 YYREEE (reference sequence). Here the CDR3 reads CASSFGTEGTEAFF. CDR3 nucleotides: TGTGCCAGCAGCTTCGGGACAGAGGGGACTGAAGCTTTCTTT.

The chain links TRBV27 to TRBJ2-3; weak D call: TRBD2 (6 bases). Germline-derived CDR1 and CDR2 are MNHEY and SMNVEV (reference sequence). Trimming left V 6 bases short and J 4 bases short, with 17 bases between. This CDR3 comprises 15 residues. The CDR3 reads CASRETRYGADTQYF. CDR3 nucleotide sequence: TGTGCCAGCAGGGAGACTAGGTACGGGGCAGATACGCAGTATTTT.

This rearrangement joins TRBV6-5 to TRBJ1-2; 7 nucleotides match TRBD1. Per germline, CDR1 MNHEY and CDR2 SVGAGI. J gave up 4 bases and V 6 bases, and 8 bases lay outside the gene matches. The CDR3 is made up of 14 amino acids. The CDR3 is CASRSGTATYGYTF. The DNA for the CDR3 is TGTGCCAGCAGGTCCGGGACAGCCACCTATGGCTACACCTTC.

The chain carries TRBV21-1 and TRBJ2-7; TRBD1 was called by the table and not checked on the DNA. TRBV21-1 is a listed pseudogene. This CDR3 is 15 amino acids long. CDR3 in amino acids: CASSKEVRGPYEQYF. The CDR3 DNA reads TGTGCCAGCAGCAAAGAGGTCAGGGGACCCTACGAGCAGTACTTC.

The gene calls are TRBV11-2 and TRBJ2-7, with D maybe TRBD2 (6 bases). The CDR3 totals 16 residues. Trimming cost V 2 bases and J 4 bases, with 18 bases left between them. Germline V lookup: CDR1 SGHAT, CDR2 FQNNGV. Here the CDR3 DNA reads TGTGCCAGCAGCTTATCGGCGGGGAGTGGTCAATACGAGCAGTACTTC. Protein: CASSLSAGSGQYEQYF.

This clone was recorded a few times. The chain employs TRBV27 and TRBJ2-5; D might be TRBD2 (5 bases). V shed 4 bases and J shed 5 bases, with 11 bases lying between them. This CDR3 contains 13 residues. Germline lookup yields CDR1 MNHEY and CDR2 SMNVEV (reference sequence). The CDR3 protein is CASSSYRDETQYF. CDR3 bases: TGTGCCAGCAGTTCCTACCGGGATGAGACCCAGTACTTC.

The V call is TRBV10-3, the J call TRBJ2-7; 10 bases line up with TRBD2. In germline, CDR1 is ENHRY, CDR2 SYGVKD. J was trimmed by 5 bases and V by 8 bases; bases with no gene match: 3. The CDR3 has 12 amino acids. The CDR3 sequence is CAISLAGDEQYF. DNA for the CDR3: TGTGCCATCTCCCTAGCGGGAGACGAGCAGTACTTC.

The chain couples TRBV6-1 to TRBJ2-3, with 14 positions matching TRBD2. The germline gives CDR1 MNHNS, CDR2 SASEGT. J gave up 7 bases and V 7 bases, and 4 bases lay outside the gene matches. This CDR3 has 14 residues. CDR3 region: CASTGTSGGYTQYF. The DNA for the CDR3 is TGTGCCAGCACCGGGACTAGCGGGGGATATACGCAGTATTTT.

This clone was recorded a few times. This rearrangement joins TRBV27 to TRBJ2-7, with 8 positions matching TRBD1. V was clipped by 3 bases and J by 5 bases; unmatched bases: 3. The CDR3 runs to 13 residues. Per the germline V gene, CDR1 is MNHEY and CDR2 is SMNVEV (reference sequence). CDR3 residues: CASSFDRGHEQYF. Written as DNA, the CDR3 is TGTGCCAGCAGTTTTGACAGGGGTCACGAGCAGTACTTC.

The chain links TRBV29-1 to TRBJ1-1; D remains ambiguous. Germline V gives CDR1 SQVTM, CDR2 ANQGSEA. There are 12 residues in the CDR3. Trimming shortened V by 4 bases and J by 5 bases, and 11 bases separated the two germline ends. The CDR3 sequence: CSVGEGRTEAFF. The CDR3 region has the DNA TGCAGCGTTGGGGAGGGTCGTACTGAAGCTTTCTTT.

This chain links TRBV30 with TRBJ1-2; TRBD1 agrees at 8 bases. V trimming: 0 bases; J trimming: 4 bases; junction bases outside the gene matches: 4. This CDR3 is built from 14 residues. The V gene's germline CDR1 is GTSNPN and CDR2 SVGIG (reference sequence). The DNA for the CDR3 is TGTGCCTGGAGTGTAGTACAGGGGGGCTATGGCTACACCTTC. This encodes CAWSVVQGGYGYTF. The whole variable domain, filled in from reference TRBV30 and TRBJ1-2, reads SQTIHQWPATLVQPVGSPLSLECTVEGTSNPNLYWYRQAAGRGLQLLFYSVGIGQISSEVPQNLSASRPQDRQFILSSKKLLLSDSGFYLCAWSVVQGGYGYTFGSGTRLTVV.

The chain recombines TRBV5-4 with TRBJ2-7; 7 positions match TRBD2. The CDR3 spans 16 residues. Germline CDR1 is SGHNT and CDR2 is YYREEE (reference sequence). V shed 0 bases, J shed 1 base, and the junction held 7 bases outside the gene matches. The CDR3 DNA is TGTGCCAGCAGCTTGGGGGCGGGGGAGCTTTCCTACGAGCAGTACTTC. Protein sequence: CASSLGAGELSYEQYF. Filled out from reference TRBV5-4 and TRBJ2-7, the complete variable domain reads ETGVTQSPTHLIKTRGQQVTLRCSSQSGHNTVSWYQQALGQGPQFIFQYYREEENGRGNFPPRFSGLQFPNYSSELNVNALELDDSALYLCASSLGAGELSYEQYFGPGTRLTVT.

The J gene is TRBJ2-3, the V gene TRBV6-1, with TRBD2 matching 9 bases. The CDR3 has 14 residues. Germline lookup yields CDR1 MNHNS and CDR2 SASEGT. The ends lost 8 bases at V and 2 bases at J; junction bases unmatched: 5. The CDR3 here is CASAGGRATDTQYF. The CDR3 nucleotides are TGTGCCAGCGCCGGCGGGAGGGCCACAGATACGCAGTATTTT.

The gene calls are TRBV6-5 and TRBJ1-3, with a possible D match to TRBD1 (5 bases). Trimming stripped 4 bases from V and 1 base from J, with 8 bases between. This CDR3 has 14 residues. Germline V gene data show CDR1 as MNHEY and CDR2 as SVGAGI. CDR3 sequence reads: CASSFQGSGNTIYF. The CDR3 nucleotides are TGTGCCAGCAGTTTTCAGGGATCTGGAAACACCATATATTTT.

The CDR3 coding sequence is TGTGCCAGCAGTGGTCCGGACAGGCATGAAAAACTGTTTTTT. It encodes CASSGPDRHEKLFF. V and J are TRBV6-1 and TRBJ1-4, with TRBD1 matching 7 bases. The length of the CDR3 is 14 residues. V was clipped by 4 bases and J by 6 bases; unmatched bases: 5. Per germline, CDR1 MNHNS and CDR2 SASEGT.

The chain carries TRBV30 and TRBJ2-1; the match to TRBD2 covers 13 bases. Germline CDR1 is GTSNPN and CDR2 is SVGIG (reference sequence). V lost 3 bases to trimming and J lost 3 bases; unmatched junction nucleotides: 8. The CDR3 spans 17 residues. CDR3 amino acids: CAWRTLAGGLFYNEQFF. The CDR3, as DNA: TGTGCCTGGAGAACACTAGCGGGAGGGCTCTTCTACAATGAGCAGTTCTTC.

At least ten counts were recorded for this clone. This sequence joins TRBV7-9 and TRBJ2-1; 10 nucleotides align to TRBD2. V lost 3 bases, J lost 9 bases, and 8 bases stayed unmatched. Germline V CDR1 and CDR2: SEHNR, FQNEAQ (reference sequence). The CDR3 consists of 15 residues. CDR3 loop: CASSFLAGVLGEQFF. DNA of the CDR3: TGTGCCAGCAGCTTCCTAGCGGGAGTTTTGGGTGAGCAGTTCTTC.

The table lists this clone with a few counts. The gene calls are TRBV7-9 and TRBJ1-1, with D hard to call. CDR1 and CDR2 (germline): SEHNR, FQNEAQ (reference sequence). This CDR3 is built from 11 residues. V lost 5 bases and J lost 11, with 12 bases in between. The CDR3 is CASSAEVVAFF. The CDR3 nucleotides are TGTGCCAGCAGCGCAGAGGTGGTGGCTTTCTTT. Together with reference TRBV7-9 and TRBJ1-1, the CDR3 gives the full variable domain: DTGVSQNPRHKITKRGQNVTFRCDPISEHNRLYWYRQTLGQGPEFLTYFQNEAQLEKSRLLSDRFSAERPKGSFSTLEIQRTEQGDSAMYLCASSAEVVAFFGQGTRLTVV.

This clone appeared a single time. V and J are TRBV29-1 and TRBJ1-3; the D gene is possibly TRBD1 (6 bases). Germline V lookup: CDR1 SQVTM, CDR2 ANQGSEA. V shed 4 bases and J shed 3 bases, with 10 bases lying between them. The CDR3 runs to 13 residues. The CDR3 loop reads CSVAPTGGNTIYF. CDR3 DNA sequence: TGCAGCGTTGCCCCGACAGGTGGAAACACCATATATTTT. The full variable domain, with the rest looked up from reference TRBV29-1 and TRBJ1-3, is SAVISQKPSRDICQRGTSLTIQCQVDSQVTMMFWYRQQPGQSLTLIATANQGSEATYESGFVIDKFPISRPNLTFSTLTVSNMSPEDSSIYLCSVAPTGGNTIYFGEGSWLTVV.

This clone was observed a single time. The V gene is TRBV28, the J gene TRBJ1-6, with D possibly being TRBD1 (5 bases). The CDR3 length is 15 residues. V lost 3 bases and J lost 6, with 12 bases in between. CDR1 and CDR2 from the germline V gene are MDHEN and SYDVKM. DNA of the CDR3: TGTGCCAGCAGTTTTTCGGCAGGGTCTAATTCACCCCTCCACTTT. Residues: CASSFSAGSNSPLHF. Combining the CDR3 with reference TRBV28 and TRBJ1-6 gives the whole variable domain DVKVTQSSRYLVKRTGEKVFLECVQDMDHENMFWYRQDPGLGLRLIYFSYDVKMKEKGDIPEGYSVSREKKERFSLILESASTNQTSMYLCASSFSAGSNSPLHFGNGTRLTVT.